A single sample gave rise to the 24 T cell receptor beta chains below, sequenced in a study of blood T cell repertoires in COVID-19. Repertoires were generated with immunoSEQ multiplex PCR, while TCRdb's copy carries only in-frame clones and drops some. The repertoire holds 490,000 or so clones, with roughly 90% as singletons. Input material: PBMCs or T cells enriched from blood (not recorded which). These receptor sequences come from a woman aged 40 to 49 who had recovered from COVID-19.

The chain couples TRBV20-1 to TRBJ2-5; no clear D gene. The CDR3 runs 14 residues. Looked up from germline, CDR1 is DFQATT and CDR2 is SNEGSKA (reference sequence). V shed 3 bases and J shed 2 bases, with 13 bases lying between them. CDR3 sequence reads: CSASGIPPQETQYF. The CDR3 region has the DNA TGCAGTGCTAGTGGTATTCCCCCGCAAGAGACCCAGTACTTC.

The chain is built from TRBV19 and TRBJ2-7; 9 nucleotides agree with TRBD1. Trimming cost V 6 bases and J 2 bases; bases outside gene matches: 5. The CDR3 is 14 amino acids. CDR1 is LNHDA and CDR2 is SQIVND in the germline V gene (reference sequence). Here the CDR3 reads CASRPGQGPYEQYF. CDR3 coding DNA: TGTGCCAGTAGGCCGGGACAGGGACCCTACGAGCAGTACTTC.

This rearrangement joins TRBV5-4 to TRBJ2-1, with TRBD2 matching 9 bases. Germline assignment: CDR1 SGHNT and CDR2 YYREEE (reference sequence). The trim removed 0 bases at V and 10 bases at J, leaving 8 bases unmatched. CDR3 size: 15 residues. CDR3 bases: TGTGCCAGCAGCTTGGCTCCTAGCGGGATGGTGGAGCAGTTCTTC. This sequence encodes CASSLAPSGMVEQFF.

Remarks on this clone: The junction does not match germline at one end; this may be a read error. The CDR3 here is CASRFSGTEKFF. For the CDR3, the DNA is TGTGCCAGCAGGTTTTCCGGGACTGAGAAGTTCTTC. This chain uses TRBV28 with TRBJ2-1; weak D call: TRBD2 (6 bases). CDR3 size: 12 residues. Germline V gives CDR1 MDHEN, CDR2 SYDVKM.

The CDR3 spells CASSPGLAGGNEQFF. The CDR3 DNA is TGTGCCAGCAGCCCGGGACTAGCGGGAGGCAATGAGCAGTTCTTC. This chain uses TRBV7-9 with TRBJ2-1, with 15 bases lining up with TRBD2. V shed 5 bases and J 6 bases; nucleotides not matched to a gene: 2. In germline, CDR1 is SEHNR, CDR2 FQNEAQ (reference sequence). This CDR3 comprises 15 residues.

V is TRBV10-3 and J is TRBJ2-1, with D perhaps TRBD1 (6 bases). The CDR3 contains 13 residues. CDR1 and CDR2 from the germline V gene are ENHRY and SYGVKD. Trimming removed 4 bases at V and 5 bases at J, with 9 bases between. The DNA for the CDR3 is TGTGCCATCAGTGCGGACAGAGACAATGAGCAGTTCTTC. Its protein is CAISADRDNEQFF.

Of note for this clone: This sample includes further DNA sequences coding for the same CDR3. V and J are TRBV7-9 and TRBJ2-3; no firm D call. Between the trimmed V and J ends, which lost 2 bases and 1 base, there was a span of 4 bases. Looked up from germline, CDR1 is SEHNR and CDR2 is FQNEAQ (reference sequence). The CDR3 sequence is 13 residues long. CDR3: CASSLSGTDTQYF. The CDR3 DNA reads as TGTGCCAGCAGCTTATCGGGCACAGATACGCAGTATTTT.

The genes are TRBV10-3 and TRBJ1-1; 7 bases align to TRBD1. This CDR3 is 14 amino acids long. V dropped 0 bases and J dropped 8; count of bases not matched to a gene: 6. Germline values: CDR1 ENHRY, CDR2 SYGVKD. CDR3 nucleotide sequence: TGTGCCATCAGTGAGTCCATTAAGGGGGCGGAAGCTTTCTTT. This gives the protein CAISESIKGAEAFF.

On this clone itself: This sample also contains other DNA sequences that code for the same CDR3. CDR3 coding DNA: TGTGCCAGCAGCGTAGGAGGCGGAAGCACAGATACGCAGTATTTT. It specifies CASSVGGGSTDTQYF. V usage is TRBV9 and J usage is TRBJ2-3; D ambiguous. The length of the CDR3 is 15 residues. In germline, CDR1 is SGDLS, CDR2 YYNGEE. Trimming took 0 bases from V and 0 from J, leaving 8 bases between them.

The rearrangement uses TRBV27 and TRBJ1-2; tentative D call: TRBD1 (5 bases). The CDR3 length is 14 residues. Looked up from germline, CDR1 is MNHEY and CDR2 is SMNVEV (reference sequence). Trimming took 0 bases from V and 7 from J, leaving 12 bases between them. CDR3 coding DNA: TGTGCCAGCAGTTTATCAGGGGTAGACCGTGGCTACACCTTC. Its translation: CASSLSGVDRGYTF.

The DNA for the CDR3 is TGTGCCAGTACTTTCGACAACTCTGGAAACACCATATATTTT. Protein product: CASTFDNSGNTIYF. V gene TRBV19 combines with J gene TRBJ1-3; D unclear. Trimming removed 7 bases from V and 0 bases from J, with 10 bases in between. Germline CDR1 LNHDA, CDR2 SQIVND (reference sequence). The CDR3 extends over 14 amino acids.

The rearrangement uses TRBV27 and TRBJ2-5, with 13 bases lining up with TRBD2. The trim removed 2 bases at V and 1 base at J, leaving 7 bases unmatched. CDR1 and CDR2 from the germline V gene are MNHEY and SMNVEV (reference sequence). The CDR3 runs to 18 residues. The CDR3 DNA follows: TGTGCCAGCAGTTTAATCGGACTAGCGGGAGTTCCCCAAGAGACCCAGTACTTC. Its translation: CASSLIGLAGVPQETQYF.

The chain uses TRBV7-2 and TRBJ2-1, with 7 nucleotides matching TRBD2. The CDR3 sequence is 13 residues long. Germline-derived CDR1 and CDR2 are SGHTA and FQGNSA. V shed 3 bases, J shed 8 bases, and the junction held 4 bases outside the gene matches. In nucleotides, the CDR3 is TGTGCCAGCAGCTTCGGACTAGGGGATGAGCAGTTCTTC. Its translation is CASSFGLGDEQFF. Full variable domain (remainder filled in from reference TRBV7-2 and TRBJ2-1): GAGVSQSPSNKVTEKGKDVELRCDPISGHTALYWYRQSLGQGLEFLIYFQGNSAPDKSGLPSDRFSAERTGGSVSTLTIQRTQQEDSAVYLCASSFGLGDEQFFGPGTRLTVL.

The rearrangement uses TRBV6-5 and TRBJ1-4, with D tentatively TRBD1 (6 bases). This CDR3 comprises 15 residues. The germline V and J ends were trimmed by 6 bases and 4 bases, with 15 bases remaining between them. Germline-derived CDR1 and CDR2 are MNHEY and SVGAGI. CDR3 protein: CASSSPDRVNEKLFF. The CDR3 nucleotides are TGTGCCAGCAGCTCACCGGACAGAGTTAATGAAAAACTGTTTTTT.

The CDR3 spells CATRGGQNTGELFF. The CDR3 DNA reads TGTGCCACACGCGGAGGGCAGAACACCGGGGAGCTGTTTTTT. This chain joins TRBV24-1 and TRBJ2-2, with TRBD2 as a possible D gene (6 bases). The CDR3 spans 14 residues. Germline CDR1 reads KGHDR; CDR2 reads SFDVKD. Trimming pared 10 bases from V and 1 base from J, leaving 12 bases between.

This chain connects TRBV18 to TRBJ2-1; tentative D call: TRBD1 (5 bases). V lost 5 bases to trimming and J lost 2 bases, with 10 bases between them. This CDR3 is built from 14 residues. CDR1 KGHSH and CDR2 LQKENI come from the germline V gene. The CDR3 loop is CASSTRQPYNEQFF. CDR3 DNA sequence: TGTGCCAGCTCAACCAGACAGCCCTACAATGAGCAGTTCTTC.

The chain is built from TRBV12-3 or TRBV12-4 and TRBJ2-3; D uncertain. This CDR3 has 12 residues. V shed 6 bases and J shed 4 bases, with 8 bases lying between them. In DNA form, the CDR3 reads TGTGCCAGCAGGGCAGAAGCAGATACGCAGTATTTT. This encodes CASRAEADTQYF.

The rearrangement links TRBV28 to TRBJ2-3; 10 bases align to TRBD2. Germline CDR1 reads MDHEN; CDR2 reads SYDVKM. This CDR3 is built from 13 residues. J lost 3 bases, V lost 10 bases, and 4 bases had no gene match. CDR3 region: CAILAGRTDTQYF. DNA for the CDR3: TGTGCCATACTAGCGGGAAGGACAGATACGCAGTATTTT.

The V gene is TRBV28, the J gene TRBJ2-1, with TRBD1 matching over 7 bases. The CDR3 runs to 17 residues. Germline values: CDR1 MDHEN, CDR2 SYDVKM. V lost 4 bases to trimming and J lost 8 bases; unmatched junction nucleotides: 17. For the CDR3, the DNA is TGTGCCAGCAGTTGGTCCTACGGGACAGCCCCTAACCATGAGCAGTTCTTC. Encoded protein: CASSWSYGTAPNHEQFF.

The chain links TRBV6-6 to TRBJ2-5, with D tentatively TRBD1 (5 bases). Germline loops: CDR1 MNHNY, CDR2 SVGAGI (reference sequence). This CDR3 region has 14 residues. V was pared by 3 bases and J by 4 bases, with 12 bases between. This CDR3 reads CASSYSGNRETQYF. CDR3 DNA: TGTGCCAGCAGTTATTCAGGGAATCGAGAGACCCAGTACTTC.

The chain has TRBV7-2 and TRBJ1-1, with a tentative D call TRBD1 (6 bases). This CDR3 region has 15 residues. Germline V gives CDR1 SGHTA, CDR2 FQGNSA. V shed 1 base and J shed 0 bases, with 9 bases lying between them. The CDR3 DNA sequence: TGTGCCAGCAGCTTAGGTCAGGGGATGAACACTGAAGCTTTCTTT. It translates to CASSLGQGMNTEAFF. Full variable domain (remainder filled in from reference TRBV7-2 and TRBJ1-1): GAGVSQSPSNKVTEKGKDVELRCDPISGHTALYWYRQSLGQGLEFLIYFQGNSAPDKSGLPSDRFSAERTGGSVSTLTIQRTQQEDSAVYLCASSLGQGMNTEAFFGQGTRLTVV.

The chain links TRBV7-9 to TRBJ2-7, with TRBD1 matching 8 bases. J gave up 5 bases and V 5 bases, and 5 bases lay outside the gene matches. The CDR3 totals 13 residues. From germline, CDR1 is SEHNR and CDR2 FQNEAQ (reference sequence). The CDR3 nucleotides are TGTGCCAGCAGCCCCGACAGGGGCCACGAGCAGTACTTC. Protein product: CASSPDRGHEQYF.

The V call is TRBV20-1, the J call TRBJ1-1; D is possibly TRBD1 (6 bases). Germline V gene lookup returns CDR1 DFQATT and CDR2 SNEGSKA (reference sequence). CDR3 length equals 11 residues. Deletions cut 6 bases from V and 5 bases from J, with 10 bases between. In nucleotides, the CDR3 is TGCAGTGCCCTTAGGGGGACTGAAGCTTTCTTT. This sequence encodes CSALRGTEAFF.

The V and J genes are TRBV6-5 and TRBJ2-1; D is unresolved. Germline V CDR1 and CDR2: MNHEY, SVGAGI. The CDR3 sequence is 14 residues long. Trimming took off 4 bases at V and 3 bases at J, with 10 bases between the two ends. The CDR3 loop reads CASSSRSSYNEQFF. The CDR3 region has the DNA TGTGCCAGCAGTTCAAGGTCTAGCTACAATGAGCAGTTCTTC.